A selection of T cell receptor beta chains follows, all from one sample in a study of cytomegalovirus exposure and HLA in healthy donors. Sequenced by immunoSEQ multiplex PCR; TCRdb stores in-frame clones only, minus some. The data contain fewer than 100,000 clones, approximately 93% of them singletons. Sample: PBMCs. The receptors originated from a woman aged 18-35 years in good health and CMV-seropositive. CDR3s include the opening cysteine and the closing phenylalanine or tryptophan. The order of the fields is J gene, V gene, D gene, clone size, CDR3 protein, CDR3 DNA. The D gene is left open where the match is weak. Clone size is shown for a subset of rows, as once, few, many or a class of expanded clone.

j_call: TRBJ2-2
v_call: TRBV29-1
d_call: TRBD2
clone_size: once
cdr3_aa: CSAGEGSLAGELFF
cdr3_nt: TGCAGCGCCGGGGAGGGATCCCTCGCCGGGGAGCTGTTTTTT

j_call: TRBJ2-5
v_call: TRBV7-9
d_call: NA
clone_size: once
cdr3_aa: CASRWTAQETQYF
cdr3_nt: TGTGCCAGCAGGTGGACAGCTCAAGAGACCCAGTACTTC

j_call: TRBJ1-1
v_call: TRBV5-4
d_call: NA
clone_size: NA
cdr3_aa: CASSSIYMTGAVGTEAFF
cdr3_nt: TGTGCCAGCAGTTCGATATATATGACAGGCGCAGTCGGGACTGAAGCTTTCTTT

j_call: TRBJ1-4
v_call: TRBV18
d_call: NA
clone_size: NA
cdr3_aa: CASSGRAASNEKLFF
cdr3_nt: TGTGCCAGCTCAGGCAGGGCAGCTTCTAATGAAAAACTGTTTTTT

j_call: TRBJ1-4
v_call: TRBV6-5
d_call: NA
clone_size: NA
cdr3_aa: CASSYSRPGANEKLFF
cdr3_nt: TGTGCCAGCAGTTACTCTCGGCCGGGGGCTAATGAAAAACTGTTTTTT

j_call: TRBJ2-1
v_call: TRBV29-1
d_call: TRBD2
clone_size: NA
cdr3_aa: CSVYGLAGGNNEQFF
cdr3_nt: TGCAGCGTTTACGGACTAGCGGGGGGTAATAATGAGCAGTTCTTC

j_call: TRBJ1-1
v_call: TRBV25-1
d_call: NA
clone_size: NA
cdr3_aa: CATGGMGTEAFF
cdr3_nt: TGTGCCACGGGGGGAATGGGGACTGAAGCTTTCTTT

j_call: TRBJ2-7
v_call: TRBV4-1
d_call: NA
clone_size: NA
cdr3_aa: CASSHLGQGYEQYF
cdr3_nt: TGCGCCAGCAGCCATTTGGGGCAGGGCTACGAGCAGTACTTC

j_call: TRBJ2-2
v_call: TRBV9
d_call: NA
clone_size: NA
cdr3_aa: CASSVDSTGELFF
cdr3_nt: TGTGCCAGCAGCGTAGACAGCACCGGGGAGCTGTTTTTT

j_call: TRBJ1-1
v_call: TRBV5-1
d_call: NA
clone_size: NA
cdr3_aa: CASSLNRRNTEAFF
cdr3_nt: TGCGCCAGCAGCTTAAACAGGAGGAACACTGAAGCTTTCTTT

j_call: TRBJ2-1
v_call: TRBV28
d_call: TRBD2
clone_size: NA
cdr3_aa: CASSFPAGGSLRIDEQFF
cdr3_nt: TGTGCCAGCAGTTTTCCAGCGGGAGGATCTTTACGTATCGATGAGCAGTTCTTC

j_call: TRBJ1-6
v_call: TRBV4-1
d_call: NA
clone_size: NA
cdr3_aa: CASSQARFLDSPLHF
cdr3_nt: TGCGCCAGCAGCCAAGCCAGGTTTTTGGATTCACCCCTCCACTTT

j_call: TRBJ2-3
v_call: TRBV28
d_call: NA
clone_size: NA
cdr3_aa: CASRGPGGSDTQYF
cdr3_nt: TGTGCCAGCAGGGGCCCGGGGGGCTCAGATACGCAGTATTTT

j_call: TRBJ2-3
v_call: TRBV25-1
d_call: NA
clone_size: NA
cdr3_aa: CASSERSTDTQYF
cdr3_nt: TGTGCCAGCAGTGAGCGGAGCACAGATACGCAGTATTTT

j_call: TRBJ1-2
v_call: TRBV5-1
d_call: NA
clone_size: NA
cdr3_aa: CASSLGDTANYGYTF
cdr3_nt: TGCGCCAGCAGCTTGGGGGACACTGCTAACTATGGCTACACCTTC

j_call: TRBJ1-1
v_call: TRBV7-2
d_call: NA
clone_size: NA
cdr3_aa: CASSLALQGKAEAFF
cdr3_nt: TGTGCCAGCAGCTTAGCACTACAGGGAAAGGCTGAAGCTTTCTTT

j_call: TRBJ2-3
v_call: TRBV19
d_call: NA
clone_size: NA
cdr3_aa: CASSPEGFTDTQYF
cdr3_nt: TGTGCCAGTAGCCCAGAGGGCTTCACAGATACGCAGTATTTT

j_call: TRBJ1-2
v_call: TRBV28
d_call: TRBD1
clone_size: NA
cdr3_aa: CASRRGGQGLIGGYTF
cdr3_nt: TGTGCCAGCAGGCGCGGTGGACAGGGTTTAATAGGGGGCTACACCTTC

j_call: TRBJ2-4
v_call: TRBV4-1
d_call: NA
clone_size: NA
cdr3_aa: CASSPAKGVVGIQYF
cdr3_nt: TGCGCCAGCAGCCCCGCAAAGGGGGTTGTGGGCATTCAGTACTTC

j_call: TRBJ1-5
v_call: TRBV28
d_call: NA
clone_size: NA
cdr3_aa: CASSTTGPGQPQHF
cdr3_nt: TGTGCCAGCAGTACCACAGGGCCAGGACAGCCCCAGCATTTT

j_call: TRBJ1-4
v_call: TRBV7-8
d_call: TRBD1
clone_size: NA
cdr3_aa: CASSLRDSNEKLFF
cdr3_nt: TGTGCCAGCAGCCTTCGGGACAGTAATGAAAAACTGTTTTTT

j_call: TRBJ2-5
v_call: TRBV5-4
d_call: NA
clone_size: NA
cdr3_aa: CASSLDPRGAIGQRRGQYF
cdr3_nt: TGTGCCAGCAGCTTGGATCCTCGGGGGGCAATAGGCCAACGACGGGGCCAGTACTTC

j_call: TRBJ1-5
v_call: TRBV6-5
d_call: TRBD1
clone_size: NA
cdr3_aa: CASSLGQGSGQPQHF
cdr3_nt: TGTGCCAGCAGTTTAGGACAGGGATCTGGACAGCCCCAGCATTTT

j_call: TRBJ2-7
v_call: TRBV14
d_call: NA
clone_size: NA
cdr3_aa: CASSQDSPSRGGYEQYF
cdr3_nt: TGTGCCAGCAGCCAAGATTCCCCAAGTAGGGGGGGCTACGAGCAGTACTTC

j_call: TRBJ2-3
v_call: TRBV11-3
d_call: TRBD2
clone_size: once
cdr3_aa: CASSSGGLPTDTQYF
cdr3_nt: TGTGCCAGCAGCTCGGGGGGTCTCCCCACAGATACGCAGTATTTT

j_call: TRBJ1-5
v_call: TRBV2
d_call: NA
clone_size: NA
cdr3_aa: CASSYRYSNQPQHF
cdr3_nt: TGTGCCAGCAGTTATAGATATAGCAATCAGCCCCAGCATTTT

j_call: TRBJ1-2
v_call: TRBV5-1
d_call: NA
clone_size: once
cdr3_aa: CASSLLLGDDGYTF
cdr3_nt: TGCGCCAGCAGCTTACTATTAGGGGATGACGGCTACACCTTC

j_call: TRBJ2-7
v_call: TRBV28
d_call: NA
clone_size: NA
cdr3_aa: CASTGGYEQYF
cdr3_nt: TGTGCCAGCACCGGGGGCTACGAGCAGTACTTC

j_call: TRBJ2-7
v_call: TRBV5-4
d_call: NA
clone_size: NA
cdr3_aa: CASSQAGTLDSYEQYF
cdr3_nt: TGTGCCAGCAGCCAGGCCGGGACATTAGACTCCTACGAGCAGTACTTC

j_call: TRBJ2-1
v_call: TRBV29-1
d_call: NA
clone_size: NA
cdr3_aa: CSVEDRGHSSYNEQFF
cdr3_nt: TGCAGCGTTGAAGATCGCGGGCATAGCTCCTACAATGAGCAGTTCTTC

j_call: TRBJ2-3
v_call: TRBV2
d_call: NA
clone_size: once
cdr3_aa: CASSELVSDTQYF
cdr3_nt: TGTGCCAGCAGTGAACTAGTTTCAGATACGCAGTATTTT

j_call: TRBJ2-5
v_call: TRBV5-6
d_call: NA
clone_size: NA
cdr3_aa: CASSPTLGGALEETQYF
cdr3_nt: TGTGCCAGCAGCCCTACCTTGGGGGGGGCCCTAGAAGAGACCCAGTACTTC

j_call: TRBJ2-1
v_call: TRBV29-1
d_call: TRBD1
clone_size: NA
cdr3_aa: CSVNPTGSTYNEQFF
cdr3_nt: TGCAGCGTTAATCCGACAGGGTCGACTTACAATGAGCAGTTCTTC

j_call: TRBJ2-3
v_call: TRBV15
d_call: TRBD1
clone_size: NA
cdr3_aa: CATSRTGEDTQYF
cdr3_nt: TGTGCCACCAGTCGAACAGGGGAAGATACGCAGTATTTT

j_call: TRBJ2-1
v_call: TRBV7-3
d_call: TRBD1
clone_size: NA
cdr3_aa: CASSSTGVTYNEQFF
cdr3_nt: TGTGCCAGCAGCTCGACAGGGGTCACCTACAATGAGCAGTTCTTC

j_call: TRBJ2-2
v_call: TRBV7-2
d_call: TRBD2
clone_size: NA
cdr3_aa: CASSFGELAGVTGELFF
cdr3_nt: TGTGCCAGCAGCTTCGGCGAGCTAGCGGGAGTCACCGGGGAGCTGTTTTTT

j_call: TRBJ1-2
v_call: TRBV7-6
d_call: NA
clone_size: NA
cdr3_aa: CASSLATGRGYTF
cdr3_nt: TGTGCCAGCAGCTTAGCAACAGGACGGGGCTACACCTTC

j_call: TRBJ2-2
v_call: TRBV2
d_call: NA
clone_size: NA
cdr3_aa: CASSDPGGHTGELFF
cdr3_nt: TGTGCCAGCAGTGACCCTGGCGGTCACACCGGGGAGCTGTTTTTT